The sequence of this T cell receptor (beta chain) was determined in a study of T cells after yellow fever vaccination (dated by TCRdb to between 2018 and 2021). With regard to the full study: Libraries from fractions with low cell numbers were prepared with the SMART-Seq v4 Ultra Low Input RNA kit. Blood was drawn at multiple timepoints before and after primary and secondary immunization, with bulk PBMC replicates and cell subsets isolated. Two healthy male donors, one aged 18 to 29 and one aged 30 to 40 years, made up the cohort. To follow T-cell clones before and after primary and booster YFV17D yellow fever vaccination, bulk TCR alpha and beta repertoires were sequenced over time.

Synthesis of TCR cDNA relied on 5'RACE template switching, a step that introduced a universal primer site along with unique molecular identifiers. Priming of cDNA synthesis was performed from both the TCR alpha and TCR beta constant segments. Two PCR steps were used to amplify libraries, with sample barcodes and sequencing adapters being added in the second step. Libraries were sequenced on Illumina HiSeq 2500 (2x100 bp) or NovaSeq (2x150 bp). Regarding the original processing steps: Demultiplexing of reads and collapsing into UMI consensus sequences were performed with MIGEC, and V(D)J alignment was carried out with MiXCR. Using edgeR on replicate PBMC samples, clonotypes were called vaccine-responding if FDR was below 0.01 and the log2 fold change was above 5 up to day 15. Each bulk clonotype received a CD4 or CD8 identity based on whether the sequenced CD4 or CD8 repertoire contained that clonotype at higher abundance. TCRdb applied fastp at Q25 and MiXCR to the public reads, then kept only in-frame beta chains. Rows with one shared CDR3 protein collapse into an entry with the most common genes and DNA. The V and J calls here are based on TCRdb, not the publication. Here the sample has under 550,000 distinct CDR3 sequences; roughly 22% occur a single time. Of the sample, less than 20% is held by the ten largest clones.

Broader findings and caveats from the paper: Computational filtering was needed because FACS-sorted repertoires could contain abundant contaminating clonotypes from the bulk population. After the booster, most clones that had expanded after primary vaccination were detected again (around 96% of CD4 and 88% of CD8), suggesting broad maintenance of memory. A small share of clonotypes occurred in both CD4 and CD8 compartments, likely arising from convergent recombination. The secondary T-cell response was found to be weaker but faster than the primary response, with a peak reached on day 5 rather than on day 15. Because the study included only two donors, the extent to which the findings can be generalized is limited.

This clonotype was recorded a few times. This clone's antigen is unknown. Base qualities are not at hand, and no much larger clone is one base apart. Deletion took 0 bases off V and 3 bases off J, with a span of 8 bases between the germline ends. The CDR3 goes from the cysteine to the phenylalanine over 14 residues. The entry retains the CDR3 DNA only, 42 bases that are in frame from base 1. Reading the germline V gene gives CDR1 LGHNA and CDR2 YSLEER. This sample's treatment or condition label indicates: live attenuated yellow fever vaccine strain. Two biological replicates of bulk PBMCs were collected at each blood-draw timepoint. PBMCs were isolated from peripheral blood using a standard Ficoll-Paque protocol. RNA was extracted with TriZol from bulk PBMCs, CD4 and CD8 fractions, and dextramer-positive and dextramer-negative fractions.

The sample in question was PBMCs, obtained more than 20 days after the first yellow fever vaccination. The V gene is TRBV4-3 and the J gene is TRBJ2-5; the D gene remains uncertain. The receptor was derived from a man between 18 and 29 years old who received the YFV17D yellow fever vaccine. The CDR3 region: CASSQDGQKETQYF. The DNA reads as follows: TGCGCCAGCAGCCAAGACGGGCAGAAAGAGACCCAGTACTTC.